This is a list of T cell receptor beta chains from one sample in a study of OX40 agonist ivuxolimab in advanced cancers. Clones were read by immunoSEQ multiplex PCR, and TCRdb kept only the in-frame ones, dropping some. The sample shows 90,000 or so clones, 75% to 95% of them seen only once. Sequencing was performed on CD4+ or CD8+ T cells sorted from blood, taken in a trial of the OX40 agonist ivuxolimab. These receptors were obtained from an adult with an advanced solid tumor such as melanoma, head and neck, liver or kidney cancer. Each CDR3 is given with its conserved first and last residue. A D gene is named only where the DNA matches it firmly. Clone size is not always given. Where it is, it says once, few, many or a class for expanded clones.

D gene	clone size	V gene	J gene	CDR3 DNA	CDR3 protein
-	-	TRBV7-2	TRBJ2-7	TGTGCCAGCAGCTTTGTGTCGGGGAGCTCCTACGAGCAGTACTTC	CASSFVSGSSYEQYF
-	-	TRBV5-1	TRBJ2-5	TGCGCCAGCAGCTTGGTGTCAGGACAAGAGACCCAGTACTTC	CASSLVSGQETQYF
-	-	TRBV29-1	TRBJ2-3	TGCAGCGTTGAAAGGACTACCACAGATACGCAGTATTTT	CSVERTTTDTQYF
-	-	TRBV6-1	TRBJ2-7	TGTGCCAGCAGTTCCATTGACAAGACCTACGAGCAGTACTTC	CASSSIDKTYEQYF
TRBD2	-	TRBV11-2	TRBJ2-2	TGTGCCAGCAGGCCCGGACTAGCGGGAGGGCGGGACACCGGGGAGCTGTTTTTT	CASRPGLAGGRDTGELFF
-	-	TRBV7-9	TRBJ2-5	TGTGCCAGCAGCTTAGCGGGAGAGACCCAGTACTTC	CASSLAGETQYF
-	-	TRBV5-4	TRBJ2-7	TGTGCCAGCAGCCTAGGGCCCCCGGGACACCCGTCCGAGCAGTACTTC	CASSLGPPGHPSEQYF
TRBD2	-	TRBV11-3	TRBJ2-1	TGTGCCAGCAGCTTAGATGCTGTCACGTCTAGCGGGAATCGGAATGAGCAGTTCTTC	CASSLDAVTSSGNRNEQFF
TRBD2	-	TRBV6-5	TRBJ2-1	TGTGCCAGCAGTTCCATGACTAGCGGATTCTACAATGAGCAGTTCTTC	CASSSMTSGFYNEQFF
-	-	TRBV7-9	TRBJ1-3	TGTGCCAGCAGCGCCTCTGGAAACACCATATATTTT	CASSASGNTIYF
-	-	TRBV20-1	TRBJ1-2	TGCAGTGGCCAGGACCGCTATGGCTACACCTTC	CSGQDRYGYTF
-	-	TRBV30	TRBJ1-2	TGTGCCGGACTAACCGGGGTCTATGGCTACACCTTC	CAGLTGVYGYTF
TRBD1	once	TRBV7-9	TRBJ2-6	TGTGCCAGCAGCTTTTTGGACAGGGGGAGCGCTGGGGCCAACGTCCTGACTTTC	CASSFLDRGSAGANVLTF
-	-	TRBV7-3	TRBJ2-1	TGTGCCAGCAGCTTAACGCGGACTACTTCCCCCGAGCAGTTCTTC	CASSLTRTTSPEQFF
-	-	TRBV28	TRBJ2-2	TGTGCCAGCAGTCCCCCCGCGCCAAACACCGGGGAGCTGTTTTTT	CASSPPAPNTGELFF
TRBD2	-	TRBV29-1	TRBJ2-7	TGCAGCGTTGGAAGAAGGCTAGCGGGAAAACACGAGCAGTACTTC	CSVGRRLAGKHEQYF
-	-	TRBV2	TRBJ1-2	TGTGCCAGCAGTGAGCGGGAGGCTGGGGCCCATGGCTACACCTTC	CASSEREAGAHGYTF
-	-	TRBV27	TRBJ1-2	TGTGCCATCCCCGGTCGGCCCCGGGGCAACTATGGCTACACCTTC	CAIPGRPRGNYGYTF
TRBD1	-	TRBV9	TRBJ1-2	TGTGCCAGCAGCGTCAGACAGGGGGTGGGTGGCTACACCTTC	CASSVRQGVGGYTF
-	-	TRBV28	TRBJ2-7	TGTGCCAGCACCAGGGCTAGTTTCTACGAGCAGTACTTC	CASTRASFYEQYF
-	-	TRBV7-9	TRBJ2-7	TGTGCCAGCAGCGGGGACTCAAGCTCCTACGAGCAGTACTTC	CASSGDSSSYEQYF
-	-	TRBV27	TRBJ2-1	TGTGCCAGCAGTTTTGGGGTGGGGGAGCAGTTCTTC	CASSFGVGEQFF
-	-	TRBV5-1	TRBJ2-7	TGCGCCAGCAGCGGGAGCCGCTACGAGCAGTACTTC	CASSGSRYEQYF
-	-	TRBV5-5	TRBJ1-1	TGTGCCAGCAGCCCCCTGCCGGTCACTGAAGCTTTCTTT	CASSPLPVTEAFF
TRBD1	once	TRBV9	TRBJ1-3	TGTGCCAGCACCCTGGGACAGGGGTTTGGAAACACCATATATTTT	CASTLGQGFGNTIYF
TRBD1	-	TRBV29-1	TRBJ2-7	TGCAGCGCACAGGGACAGGCCTCTGGGGAGCAGTACTTC	CSAQGQASGEQYF
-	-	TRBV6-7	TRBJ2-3	TGTGCCAGCAGTTCCACTGGCACAGATACGCAGTATTTT	CASSSTGTDTQYF
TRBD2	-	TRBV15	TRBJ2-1	TGTGCCACCAGCAGAGATCGGGACTACTATGAGCAGTTCTTC	CATSRDRDYYEQFF
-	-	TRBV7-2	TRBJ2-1	TGTGCCAGCAGCCCCACGGGGGTAGATTACAATGAGCAGTTCTTC	CASSPTGVDYNEQFF
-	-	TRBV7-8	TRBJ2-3	TGTGCCAGCAGCTTGGGATCCGTCTTAGGTACGCAGTATTTT	CASSLGSVLGTQYF
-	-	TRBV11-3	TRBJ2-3	TGTGCCAGCAGCCCAGGGTCGAGGGCGACAGATACGCAGTATTTT	CASSPGSRATDTQYF
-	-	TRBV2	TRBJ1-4	TGTGCCAGCAGTGAAGCCCGCAGGGAAAAACTGTTTTTT	CASSEARREKLFF
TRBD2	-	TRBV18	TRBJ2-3	TGTGCCAGCTCACCTCTTGCGGGAGTGACCTCAGATACGCAGTATTTT	CASSPLAGVTSDTQYF
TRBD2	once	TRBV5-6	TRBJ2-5	TGTGCCAGCAGCTTGGGTCGGGTTAGCGGGAAGTACCAAGAGACCCAGTACTTC	CASSLGRVSGKYQETQYF
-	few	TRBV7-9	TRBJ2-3	TGTGCCAGCAGCTTAAACGCAGATACGCAGTATTTT	CASSLNADTQYF
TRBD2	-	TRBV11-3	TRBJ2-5	TGTGCCAGCAGCTTAGGCCTTGGGAGGGCTCGGGAGACCCAGTACTTC	CASSLGLGRARETQYF
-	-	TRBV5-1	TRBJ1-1	TGCGCCAGCAGCTTGGCCCGGACGAACACTGAAGCTTTCTTT	CASSLARTNTEAFF
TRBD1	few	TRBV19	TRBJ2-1	TGTGCCAGTAGTACCTTGGACAGGGGGTCCAACAATGAGCAGTTCTTC	CASSTLDRGSNNEQFF
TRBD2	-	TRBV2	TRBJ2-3	TGTGCCAGCAGACGGGAGGCAGATACGCAGTATTTT	CASRREADTQYF
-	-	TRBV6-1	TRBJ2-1	TGTGCCAGCAGTGAAGCGCGAGGTCGGAATGAGCAGTTCTTC	CASSEARGRNEQFF
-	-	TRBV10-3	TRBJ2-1	TGTGCCATCAGTGAGTTAGTGGGAGAGCAGTTCTTC	CAISELVGEQFF
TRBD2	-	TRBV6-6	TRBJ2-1	TGTGCCAGCAGTCTGAGCCCCAGCGGGGGTAGGGATGAGCAGTTCTTC	CASSLSPSGGRDEQFF